This TCR beta chain was documented in a study of graft-versus-host responses after intestinal transplantation. Produced via immunoSEQ multiplex PCR; TCRdb's table is partial and in-frame only. The top ten clones hold about 3% of a sample with about 22,000 clones, around 78% of them seen once. Graft tissue was processed to release intraepithelial and lamina propria lymphocytes. From germline, CDR1 is MNHEY and CDR2 SVGAGI. CDR3 length equals 13 residues. The ends were cut back, 5 bases at V and 4 bases at J, with 11 bases in the middle. A few counts support this clone. The rearrangement links TRBV6-5 to TRBJ1-2, with a tentative D call TRBD1 (5 bases). Sequenced material: ileum tissue, taken 12 days after intestinal transplant. This TCR came from a human patient who received an intestinal transplant, so some T cells may come from the graft donor. Here the CDR3 reads CASSSGHVYGYTF. In DNA, the CDR3 is TGTGCCAGCAGTAGTGGACACGTCTATGGCTACACCTTC.